The source of this TCR beta chain is a study of T cells in tuberculosis. Study results and limitations: Active tuberculosis cases were adults; controls were adolescents.

The CDR3 is 15 residues long. Trimming at V came to 5 bases and at J to 0 bases, leaving 6 bases not matched to a gene. Looked up from germline, CDR1 is SGHDT and CDR2 is YYEEEE. Time point given: new active TB diagnosis, blood taken before or within 7 days of starting treatment. Tuberculosis was confirmed by positive sputum smear and/or M. tuberculosis culture. Sequencing was performed with immunoSEQ multiplex PCR; in TCRdb, only in-frame clones are kept and a portion is missing. There are tens of thousands of clones in the sample; roughly 85% occur only once, and roughly 5.7% lies in the top ten. Concerning this clone: Its antigen remains unidentified.

The TCR comes from an adult with tuberculosis. The gene calls are TRBV5-6 and TRBJ2-7; the match to TRBD1 covers 9 bases. The sequencing here drew on PBMCs, taken at tuberculosis diagnosis. Written as DNA, the CDR3 is TGTGCCAGCAGTTCGGGGACAGGGAGCTCCTACGAGCAGTACTTC. Its translation: CASSSGTGSSYEQYF.